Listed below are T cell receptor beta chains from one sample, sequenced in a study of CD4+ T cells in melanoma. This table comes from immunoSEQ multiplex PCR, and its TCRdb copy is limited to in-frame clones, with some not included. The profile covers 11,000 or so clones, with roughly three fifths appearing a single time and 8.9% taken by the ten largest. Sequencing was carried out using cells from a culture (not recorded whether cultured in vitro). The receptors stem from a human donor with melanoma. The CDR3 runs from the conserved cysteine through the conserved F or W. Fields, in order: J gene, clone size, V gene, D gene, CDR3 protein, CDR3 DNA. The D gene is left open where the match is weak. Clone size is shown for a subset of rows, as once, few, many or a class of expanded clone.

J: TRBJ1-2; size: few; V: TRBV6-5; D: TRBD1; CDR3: CASRRQGQPLSGYTF; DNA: TGTGCCAGCAGGCGACAGGGCCAACCATTATCTGGCTACACCTTC
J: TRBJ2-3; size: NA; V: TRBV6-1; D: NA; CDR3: CASTPTGYTQYF; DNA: TGTGCCAGCACCCCGACGGGGTATACGCAGTATTTT
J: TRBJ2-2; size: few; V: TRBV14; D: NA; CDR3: CASSQGRLAFSPNTGELFF; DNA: TGTGCCAGCAGCCAAGGGCGCCTAGCGTTTTCCCCGAACACCGGGGAGCTGTTTTTT
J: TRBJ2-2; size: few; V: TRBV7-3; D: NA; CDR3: CASSLTSQTGELFF; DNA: TGTGCCAGCAGCTTAACGTCACAGACCGGGGAGCTGTTTTTT
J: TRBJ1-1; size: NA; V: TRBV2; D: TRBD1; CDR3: CAKAGTGYTEAFF; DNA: TGTGCCAAAGCCGGGACAGGGTACACTGAAGCTTTCTTT
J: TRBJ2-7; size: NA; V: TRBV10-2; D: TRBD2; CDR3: CASTSSGGASEQYF; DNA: TGCGCCAGCACCTCTAGCGGGGGGGCCAGCGAGCAGTACTTC
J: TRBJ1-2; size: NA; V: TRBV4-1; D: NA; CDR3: CASSQGYGYTF; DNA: TGCGCCAGCAGCCAAGGATATGGCTACACCTTC
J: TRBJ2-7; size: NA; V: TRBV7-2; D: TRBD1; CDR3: CASSLLPGGTYEQYF; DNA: TGTGCCAGCAGCTTACTTCCAGGGGGCACCTACGAGCAGTACTTC
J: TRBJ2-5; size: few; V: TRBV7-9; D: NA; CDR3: CASSLGWLGLKETQYF; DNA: TGTGCCAGCAGCTTAGGATGGTTGGGTCTCAAAGAGACCCAGTACTTC
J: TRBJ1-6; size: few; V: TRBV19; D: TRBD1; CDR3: CASSPFTGTGIDSPLHF; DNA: TGTGCCAGTAGCCCTTTCACCGGGACAGGTATAGATTCACCCCTCCACTTT
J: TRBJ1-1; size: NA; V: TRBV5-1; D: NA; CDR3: CASSPWGAANTEAFF; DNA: TGCGCCAGCAGCCCCTGGGGAGCCGCGAACACTGAAGCTTTCTTT
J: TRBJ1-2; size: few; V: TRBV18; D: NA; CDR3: CASSPRRGHGYTF; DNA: TGTGCCAGCTCACCACGGAGGGGCCATGGCTACACCTTC
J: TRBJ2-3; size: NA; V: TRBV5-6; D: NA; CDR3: CASSFLRADTQYF; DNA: TGTGCCAGCAGCTTCCTGAGGGCAGATACGCAGTATTTT
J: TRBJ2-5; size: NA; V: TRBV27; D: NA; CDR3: CASSLRQLPQETQYF; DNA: TGTGCCAGCAGTTTGAGACAGCTGCCCCAAGAGACCCAGTACTTC
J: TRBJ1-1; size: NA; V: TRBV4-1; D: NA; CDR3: CASSQGVAVRVNTEAFF; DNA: TGCGCCAGCAGCCAAGGGGTTGCGGTAAGGGTGAACACTGAAGCTTTCTTT